This T cell receptor beta chain stems from a study of human thymus T cells. V lost 3 bases, J lost 8 bases, and 13 bases stayed unmatched. Germline CDR1 and CDR2: SGHNT and YYREEE (reference sequence). There are 15 residues in the CDR3. Some clones are missing from TCRdb's copy, which holds only in-frame ones; the method was immunoSEQ multiplex PCR. The sample consists of about 60,000 clones, around 94% of them appearing once. The sequence came from a boy under three years old with a congenital heart defect but otherwise immunologically healthy. The sequenced sample consisted of blood. V is TRBV5-4 and J is TRBJ1-2; 7 bases agree with TRBD1. The CDR3 reads CASSSMGRGVFGYTF. The CDR3 nucleotides are TGTGCCAGCAGCTCGATGGGCAGGGGGGTGTTCGGCTACACCTTC.